This is a list of T cell receptor beta chains from one sample in a study of control samples from healthy donors and cancer patients. This table comes from immunoSEQ multiplex PCR, and its TCRdb copy is limited to in-frame clones, with some not included. Counted here are over 100,000 clones, 90% occurring once; the ten biggest clones make up roughly 4.5%. Sequenced material: blood. Every receptor here comes from a human donor in good health. The donor label of this sample is uncertain. CDR3s include the opening cysteine and the closing phenylalanine or tryptophan. The D gene is left open where the match is weak. Clone size is given for some rows only: seen once, a few or many times, or a class if the clone is expanded.

d_call j_call cdr3_length clone_size v_call cdr3_nt cdr3_aa
- TRBJ2-7 11 - TRBV20-1 TGCAGTGCTAGCGACAACTACGAGCAGTACTTC CSASDNYEQYF
TRBD2 TRBJ2-4 18 - TRBV7-3 TGTGCCAGCAGCTTAAGAGGGGAGGGTTTAGGGTCGGATAACATTCAGTACTTC CASSLRGEGLGSDNIQYF
- TRBJ1-2 18 - TRBV27 TGTGCCAGCAGTTTATCGGGTGCGGCCACGGGGTTTAACTATGGCTACACCTTC CASSLSGAATGFNYGYTF
- TRBJ2-1 15 - TRBV6-2/TRBV6-3 TGTGCCAGCAGTTACTGGAGGGGGCGATTGGGTGAGCAGTTCTTC CASSYWRGRLGEQFF
- TRBJ1-2 13 - TRBV12-3/TRBV12-4 TGTGCCAGCAGTTTGAACGGGCTTGATGGCTACACCTTC CASSLNGLDGYTF
- TRBJ1-2 14 - TRBV3-1/TRBV3-2 TGTGCCAGCAGTGGGGACATAGAAAGCTATGGCTACACCTTC CASSGDIESYGYTF
- TRBJ1-2 13 - TRBV11-2 TGTGCCAGCAGCCCGACAGGAATACATGGCTACACCTTC CASSPTGIHGYTF
- TRBJ1-1 14 - TRBV5-1 TGCGCCAGCAGCTTGGAGGGTCTGGGCACTGAAGCTTTCTTT CASSLEGLGTEAFF
TRBD1 TRBJ2-1 17 - TRBV28 TGTGCCAGCAGTTCGGAGCGATACAGGGGGGCGTACAATGAGCAGTTCTTC CASSSERYRGAYNEQFF
- TRBJ2-5 14 once TRBV2 TGTGCCAGCAGGCGGTCATTGGACCAAGAGACCCAGTACTTC CASRRSLDQETQYF
TRBD1 TRBJ1-4 14 - TRBV7-9 TGTGCCAGCAGCGGTGGGACAGACTATGAAAAACTGTTTTTT CASSGGTDYEKLFF
- TRBJ2-2 15 - TRBV27 TGTGCCAGCAGATCCCCGGGACATCATACCGGGGAGCTGTTTTTT CASRSPGHHTGELFF
- TRBJ2-7 16 - TRBV14 TGTGCCAGCAGCCAGGGGGGTTTACCCACGACTTACGAGCAGTACTTC CASSQGGLPTTYEQYF
- TRBJ1-6 18 - TRBV5-8 TGTGCCAGCAGCTCGGAGAAGGTGGGGAGCTCCTATAATTCACCCCTCCACTTT CASSSEKVGSSYNSPLHF
- TRBJ1-6 16 few TRBV4-3 TGCGCCAGCAGCCAAGATCTTCGGACAGCCAATTCACCCCTCCACTTT CASSQDLRTANSPLHF
- TRBJ1-2 12 - TRBV4-3 TGCGCCAGCAGCCAAGTAGGGTATGGCTACACCTTC CASSQVGYGYTF
- TRBJ1-2 13 - TRBV10-3 TGTGCCACCGGTGCCGGGTGGGGTTATGGCTACACCTTC CATGAGWGYGYTF
- TRBJ2-4 17 - TRBV4-3 TGCGCCAGCAGCCAAAGCTATGCAGCAAGAGCCAAAAACATTCAGTACTTC CASSQSYAARAKNIQYF
- TRBJ1-5 13 - TRBV19 TGTGCCAGTAGTATAGGGGAGGGACAGCCCCAGCATTTT CASSIGEGQPQHF
- TRBJ2-5 12 - TRBV5-1 TGCGCCAGCAGCGCAAACCAAGAGACCCAGTACTTC CASSANQETQYF
- TRBJ1-1 13 - TRBV12-3/TRBV12-4 TGTGCCAGCCACCTCGCGCGGGGGAATGAAGCTTTCTTT CASHLARGNEAFF
TRBD1 TRBJ2-2 18 - TRBV7-6 TGTGCCAGCAGCTTAACCGTCACAATTGGGACAGTCACCGGGGAGCTGTTTTTT CASSLTVTIGTVTGELFF
- TRBJ1-5 16 - TRBV5-1 TGCGCCAGCAGCTTGGGGACAGCTTATAGCAATCAGCCCCAGCATTTT CASSLGTAYSNQPQHF
- TRBJ1-1 12 - TRBV11-2 TGTGCCAGCAGCGGTGGCAGGCCCGAGGCTTTCTTT CASSGGRPEAFF
- TRBJ1-6 14 - TRBV9 TGTGCCAGCAGCCTAAGTTACGGGGTTGGGCACCTCCACTTT CASSLSYGVGHLHF
- TRBJ1-1 14 - TRBV21-1 TGTGCCAGCAGCAAGTTAGGGACGTGGGCTGAAGCTTTCTTT CASSKLGTWAEAFF
TRBD1 TRBJ1-5 15 few TRBV18 TGTGCCAGCTCACCACGACAGGGCCCCAATCAGCCCCAGCATTTT CASSPRQGPNQPQHF
- TRBJ1-2 14 - TRBV2 TGTGCCAGCAATGGAAGAGTTACTAACTATGGCTACACCTTC CASNGRVTNYGYTF
- TRBJ2-4 13 - TRBV10-3 TGTGCCATCAGTGAGTTGTGGGGGAACATTCAGTACTTC CAISELWGNIQYF
- TRBJ1-1 15 - TRBV12-2 TGTGCAAGTCGCTTAGGGGGGGAGGTGAACACTGAAGCTTTCTTT CASRLGGEVNTEAFF
- TRBJ1-4 13 - TRBV3-1/TRBV3-2 TGTGCCAGCAGAGTAAGGGAGAGTGAAAAACTGTTTTTT CASRVRESEKLFF
- TRBJ2-5 19 - TRBV24-1 TGTGCCACCAGTGACCTGACAGGACAGGATCGGGAGAACGGGGAGACCCAGTACTTC CATSDLTGQDRENGETQYF
TRBD1 TRBJ1-2 16 once TRBV4-3 TGCGCCAGCAGCCAGGGGAGGACAGGGGGCAACTATGGCTACACCTTC CASSQGRTGGNYGYTF
TRBD1 TRBJ2-7 13 - TRBV19 TGTGCCACTCGGGGACAGGCTACCTACGAGCAGTACTTC CATRGQATYEQYF
- TRBJ2-3 16 - TRBV9 TGTGCCAGCAGCGTATGGATCGGGGGAACATCGGATACGCAGTATTTT CASSVWIGGTSDTQYF
- TRBJ1-5 14 - TRBV19 TGTGCCAGTAGTAAGCAATATAGCAATCAGCCCCAGCATTTT CASSKQYSNQPQHF
- TRBJ2-6 15 - TRBV7-8 TGTGCCAGCAGCATTCCCGGGGCTGGGGCCAACGTCCTGACTTTC CASSIPGAGANVLTF
- TRBJ1-4 14 - TRBV6-1 TGTGCCAGCAGTGAAGTAGGGGTGGATGAAAAACTGTTTTTT CASSEVGVDEKLFF
TRBD2 TRBJ2-1 14 - TRBV10-1 TGCGCCAGCAGCCCGCGGGGCGGGGGGGGTGAGCAGTTCTTC CASSPRGGGGEQFF
- TRBJ1-5 12 - TRBV24-1 TGTGCCACCAGTGACCAGGGGATGATCCAGCATTTT CATSDQGMIQHF
- TRBJ1-1 12 - TRBV2 TGTGCCAGCCAGCGACAGAACACTGAAGCTTTCTTT CASQRQNTEAFF
TRBD2 TRBJ2-5 16 few TRBV5-1 TGCGCCAGCAGCTTGGCGGGACTAGCGGTCCAAGAGACCCAGTACTTC CASSLAGLAVQETQYF
- TRBJ1-4 16 - TRBV5-3 TGTGCCAGACGCGGCGGGGGGCAGGCAACTAATGAAAAACTGTTTTTT CARRGGGQATNEKLFF
TRBD2 TRBJ2-5 15 - TRBV9 TGTGCCAGCAGCGCTTTAGCGGGCTTTCAAGAGACCCAGTACTTC CASSALAGFQETQYF
TRBD2 TRBJ2-5 13 - TRBV6-5 TGTGCCTCCCGGCGGGGGGGGTATGAGACCCAGTACTTC CASRRGGYETQYF
- TRBJ2-6 13 - TRBV9 TGTGCCAGCTGGGGGGCTGGGGCCAACGTCCTGACTTTC CASWGAGANVLTF
TRBD1 TRBJ2-3 17 - TRBV11-2 TGTGCCAGCAGCCCCACACGGGACAGGGCCAGCACAGATACGCAGTATTTT CASSPTRDRASTDTQYF
TRBD2 TRBJ2-7 13 - TRBV5-4 TGTGCCAGCAGCCGGACTAGTTCCTACGAGCAGTACTTC CASSRTSSYEQYF
- TRBJ2-2 15 - TRBV27 TGTGCCGGCAGAAGGGACACTTCGAACACCGGGGAGCTGTTTTTT CAGRRDTSNTGELFF
- TRBJ2-3 15 - TRBV11-2 TGTGCCAGCAGCTACGAGGACGGCCGCACAGATACGCAGTATTTT CASSYEDGRTDTQYF
TRBD2 TRBJ2-1 15 - TRBV6-5 TGTGCCAGCAGTTACATAGCGGGGGGGCAGAATGAGCAGTTCTTC CASSYIAGGQNEQFF
TRBD2 TRBJ2-3 15 - TRBV10-3 TGTGCCGTCGCGACCGGGACTAGCTTTACAGATACGCAGTATTTT CAVATGTSFTDTQYF
- TRBJ1-4 14 - TRBV5-1 TGCGCCAGCAGCGGCCGAGGGGGAGACGAAAAACTGTTTTTT CASSGRGGDEKLFF